This T cell receptor beta chain was profiled in a study of CD8+ T cells in alopecia areata (dated by TCRdb to 2016 to 2018). Concerning the study at large: Treated patients were enrolled in an open-label pilot trial of oral tofacitinib at 5 to 10 mg twice daily for moderate-to-severe alopecia areata. Scalp tissue and sorted CD4+ and CD8+ peripheral blood T cells from patchy and totalis/universalis alopecia areata patients and from healthy controls were covered by human TCRbeta sequencing. Tofacitinib was given for 6 to 18 months, followed by 6 months of follow-up off drug to assess delayed response and recurrence. RNA came from the PAXgene miRNA kit for fixed scalp, the miRNeasy kit for PBMCs, and the RNeasy kit for mouse skin. Patients on tofacitinib were biopsied at baseline and after 4 and 24 weeks of treatment, and several of the patients also had a later scalp biopsy. Clonality in the scalp was compared among normal scalp (n=4), patchy alopecia areata scalp (n=8), and alopecia totalis/universalis scalp (n=8). In both human patients and the C3H/HeJ mouse model, the study applied high-throughput TCRbeta sequencing to look at T cell clonal expansion in alopecia areata. TCRbeta CDR3 regions were amplified by immunoSEQ multiplex PCR using 35 Vbeta forward and 13 Jbeta reverse primers. Paper-wide results and their limitations: Resident alphabeta T cells in normal human skin are also sequenced, complicating scalp TCR repertoire analysis, unlike mouse skin dominated by gammadelta T cells. Shared TCR sequences between patients were less evident than in mice, which may be partly attributable to HLA diversity in the patient population. Higher clonality and more expanded CD8+ clones were observed in lesional scalp than in normal scalp, particularly in alopecia totalis/universalis, a finding suggestive of antigenic drive.

A remark on this clone: This clone's antigen is unknown. Base-call qualities are not available, and no considerably larger clone is one nucleotide away.

The CDR3, cysteine through phenylalanine, is 11 amino acids long. The read is trimmed to its CDR3 DNA, 33 bases read in frame from base 1. CDR1 and CDR2 are read off the germline V gene as SGHRS and YFSETQ. Cut back by 4 bases and 5 bases, the V and J ends lie 6 bases apart. Library generation was performed with the immunoSEQ multiplex PCR assay. RNA was extracted from all samples and reverse transcribed into cDNA as template for TCR sequencing. SuperScript III was used to make first-strand cDNA, primed with a 2:1 mix of oligo-dT and random hexamers. Amplification bias was assessed with a synthetic immune receptor repertoire, and residual bias was removed computationally. The authors' analysis ran thus. Raw reads were preprocessed to remove errors, and CDR3 was defined according to IMGT conventions as the region from the conserved cysteine to phenylalanine. Clonality was calculated as 1 minus Shannon entropy normalized by log2 of the number of productive unique TCRs. CD4 or CD8 identity of scalp clones was inferred by cross-referencing scalp TCRbeta sequences with sorted blood CD4 and CD8 repertoires. TCRdb took this table from immuneACCESS and kept in-frame rearrangements with V and J called. Such tables lack part of the clones; where checked against another copy, unresolved V genes explain under half of the gap, and the rest is unexplained. Clone size and the V and J calls come from that table; the DNA yielded D and trimming. The sample table lists more than 85,000 clones, under 45% of them with a count of one. Together, the top ten hold under 0.9% of the sample.

Peripheral blood and lesional scalp punch biopsies were obtained from patients with alopecia areata. PBMCs were isolated by density centrifugation and stained for CD3, CD4 and CD8, and CD4+ and CD8+ T cells were sorted on a FACSAria. The sequenced sample consisted of CD4+ T cells sorted from blood. Here the chain combines TRBV5-1 and TRBJ2-5, with no confidently assigned D gene. The clonotype was recovered from a human donor with alopecia areata. Here the CDR3 is given as CASSGGETQYF. The base sequence is TGCGCCAGCAGCGGTGGGGAGACCCAGTACTTC.